Given below is one T cell receptor beta chain in context. Its antigen remains unidentified. No per-base quality is available; no much larger clone lies one base away. This sample was taken from a study of blood T cell repertoires in COVID-19 (TCRdb year 2020). Study-wide context: Samples covering the acute and convalescent phases of COVID-19 were provided by collaborators in the United States, Italy and Spain. The material from the prospective study consisted of cDNA or gDNA derived from T cells, B-cell-depleted T cells, or PBMCs. The dataset comprised deeply sampled blood TCRbeta repertoires from subjects exposed to, actively infected with, or recovered from COVID-19. The repertoires were released in a freely available public database intended as a resource for research on the immune response to SARS-CoV-2. The samples were drawn from two sources: the first 160 participants of the ongoing ImmuneRACE study, and 950 to 1,500 subjects contributed by 6 global collaborators. Nearly every sample came with metadata listing a de-identified subject ID, COVID-19 status, age in years and sex. Where available, HLA class I and class II types were obtained from metadata supplied by the sample provider rather than from assay-based typing. What the study reported, not specific to this receptor: How much clinical and demographic metadata was included differed by source and by participant, and the metadata was provided uncurated.

TCRbeta CDR3 regions were amplified from genomic DNA using the immunoSEQ Assay, a bias-controlled multiplex PCR. As for how the authors treated the data: Nucleated cell counts per sample were estimated from amplification of reference gene primers within the assay. To quantify the absolute abundance of each unique TCRbeta CDR3 rearrangement, sequence reads were collapsed and filtered. For each sample, productive Simpson clonality was calculated as the square root of Simpson's diversity index across productive rearrangements. TCRdb took over this immuneACCESS table, retaining in-frame rearrangements with V and J assigned. Such tables are incomplete; in checked studies, under half of the missing clones stem from an unresolved V gene, and the remainder is unexplained. The DNA gave D and trimming, while V, J and clone size come from that table. The sample contains just over 350,000 clones, 87% of them found a single time. The top ten constitute about 2.7% of the sample.

Participants in the prospective study were aged roughly 18 to 100 years, lived in 20 to 25 United States geographic areas, and enrolled through a virtual design. In the prospective study, cohorts were assigned on the basis of participant-reported clinical history obtained from a screening survey and a study questionnaire. Recovered participants in ImmuneRACE Cohort 3 were defined as having two consecutive negative NP/OP PCR tests, clearance from a healthcare professional, or resolution of symptoms. In the prospective study, mobile phlebotomists collected whole blood, serum and a nasopharyngeal or oropharyngeal swab from each participant. Participants in the prospective study had the option to provide additional blood draws and questionnaires over a roughly 2-month period. Blood samples from the prospective study were shipped frozen or at room temperature prior to DNA extraction. This receptor was taken from a woman aged 25-40 years who had recovered from COVID-19. Sample: PBMCs or T cells enriched from blood (not recorded which).

The DNA is TGTGCCAGTAGTATCAGGGGGAGTGGGCAGTTCTTC. Its coded protein is CASSIRGSGQFF. This receptor chain uses TRBV19 and TRBJ2-1; TRBD1 lines up with 7 middle nucleotides. From V the trimming removes 3 bases and from J it removes 12 bases, while the gene matches leave 5 bases of the junction unaccounted for. CDR1 and CDR2 are drawn from the germline V gene (reference sequence): LNHDA, SQIVND. From the cysteine up to the phenylalanine, the CDR3 has a length of 12 residues. Only CDR3 DNA remains: 36 bases, in frame from the first base.